This passage covers 18 T cell receptor beta chains from one sample sequenced in a study of regulatory and conventional T cells in RAG deficiency. The protocol was immunoSEQ multiplex PCR, while the TCRdb copy is restricted to in-frame clones and leaves out a portion. Of 6,000 to 7,000 clones listed, roughly four fifths are singletons. The sample also formed part of further work on regulatory T cells. That study reports: The PCR used 52 TRBV and 13 TRBJ primers.

The sequenced sample was CD8+ T cells sorted from blood. All receptors come from a human donor in good health.

The chain employs TRBV5-1 and TRBJ1-1, with D possibly matching TRBD1 (6 bases). V was trimmed by 3 bases and J by 0 bases, leaving 27 bases between them. The CDR3 has 20 amino acids. Germline CDR1 and CDR2: SGHRS and YFSETQ. The chain's CDR3 is CASSSTFSLGQILMNTEAFF. CDR3 sequence (DNA): TGCGCCAGCAGCTCGACCTTCTCCCTCGGACAGATACTCATGAACACTGAAGCTTTCTTT.

The J gene is TRBJ1-3, the V gene TRBV9, with D unclear. This CDR3 has 14 residues. Between the trimmed V and J ends, which lost 0 bases and 2 bases, there was a span of 6 bases. In germline, CDR1 is SGDLS, CDR2 YYNGEE. The CDR3 region is CASSVGDTGNTIYF. The CDR3 bases are TGTGCCAGCAGCGTAGGGGATACTGGAAACACCATATATTTT.

This clone occurred a few times. J is TRBJ1-1 and V is TRBV7-9; 10 bases map to TRBD1. Germline CDR1 and CDR2: SEHNR and FQNEAQ (reference sequence). The CDR3 runs to 14 residues. The V gene end was trimmed by 5 bases and the J gene end by 5 bases; junction bases not matched to a gene: 5. CDR3 DNA: TGTGCCAGCAGCAAAGACAGGGGGCATACTGAAGCTTTCTTT. Translation: CASSKDRGHTEAFF. The full variable domain, completed using reference TRBV7-9 and TRBJ1-1, is DTGVSQNPRHKITKRGQNVTFRCDPISEHNRLYWYRQTLGQGPEFLTYFQNEAQLEKSRLLSDRFSAERPKGSFSTLEIQRTEQGDSAMYLCASSKDRGHTEAFFGQGTRLTVV.

This clone has just a few counts. This chain joins TRBV30 and TRBJ2-1; TRBD2 matches at 9 bases. Germline lookup yields CDR1 GTSNPN and CDR2 SVGIG (reference sequence). The CDR3 has 13 amino acids. V shed 0 bases and J 10 bases; nucleotides not matched to a gene: 4. The CDR3 region has the DNA TGTGCCTGGAGTGTAGCGGGGGGTTCGGAGCAGTTCTTC. It codes for CAWSVAGGSEQFF.

The chain recombines TRBV5-5 with TRBJ2-4; D is uncertain. The V end lost 9 bases, the J end lost 7 bases, and 17 bases lay between the germline ends. Germline CDR1 is SGHKS and CDR2 is YYEKEE (reference sequence). This CDR3 has 13 residues. The CDR3 loop reads CANPKERKNIQYF. The CDR3 nucleotides read TGTGCCAACCCGAAAGAACGAAAGAACATTCAGTACTTC.

The table lists this clone with a few counts. The chain couples TRBV9 to TRBJ1-1; 7 bases line up with TRBD1. This CDR3 region has 14 residues. Trimming removed 5 bases from V and 5 bases from J; junction bases left unmatched: 9. Germline V gene sequence: CDR1 SGDLS, CDR2 YYNGEE. CDR3 DNA sequence: TGTGCCAGCAGTTCGGGACAGTTGAGGACTGAAGCTTTCTTT. Translated: CASSSGQLRTEAFF.

The chain carries TRBV4-1 and TRBJ1-2, with D maybe TRBD1 (6 bases). The CDR3 covers 15 residues. With 5 bases removed from V and 6 bases from J, the gap between germline ends came to 19 bases. The germline V gene has CDR1 MGHRA and CDR2 YSYEKL. The CDR3 loop reads CASSIHQGTMDGYTF. The CDR3, as DNA: TGCGCCAGCAGCATTCACCAGGGGACTATGGATGGCTACACCTTC.

This clone was counted a single time. The chain joins TRBV5-5 to TRBJ2-1; TRBD2 aligns across 9 bases. This CDR3 contains 15 residues. After removal of 4 bases from V and 8 bases from J, the junction contained 10 bases not matched to a gene. Germline CDR1 SGHKS, CDR2 YYEKEE (reference sequence). The CDR3 coding sequence is TGTGCCAGCAGCCTCGTGGCGGGGGGGTCCGATGAGCAGTTCTTC. Amino acids: CASSLVAGGSDEQFF. Looking up the rest from reference TRBV5-5 and TRBJ2-1 gives the full variable domain: DAGVTQSPTHLIKTRGQQVTLRCSPISGHKSVSWYQQVLGQGPQFIFQYYEKEERGRGNFPDRFSARQFPNYSSELNVNALLLGDSALYLCASSLVAGGSDEQFFGPGTRLTVL.

As for this clone: One junction end does not reproduce the germline sequence, and a read error may be involved. The J gene is TRBJ1-1, the V gene TRBV27; 9 nucleotides align to TRBD1. CDR1 and CDR2 from the germline V gene are MNHEY and SMNVEV (reference sequence). This CDR3 spans 14 amino acids. Here the CDR3 DNA reads TGTGCCAGCAGTTCCGGGACAGGGAACCCTGAAGCTTTCTTT. It yields the protein CASSSGTGNPEAFF.

Concerning this clone: An end of the junction does not agree with germline; a read error may underlie this. The chain has TRBV25-1 and TRBJ2-7; perhaps TRBD1 as D (6 bases). The CDR3 is 17 residues long. Germline V lookup: CDR1 MGHDK, CDR2 SYGVNS. DNA for the CDR3: TGTGCCAGCAGTGAGGTAACCGGACAGCCTCACCCTTGTTTTATGGACTTC. Protein sequence: CASSEVTGQPHPCFMDF.

V is TRBV11-1 and J is TRBJ1-1, with unresolved D. Germline loops: CDR1 SGHAT, CDR2 FQDESV (reference sequence). V was trimmed by 1 base and J by 3 bases, leaving 9 bases between them. This CDR3 is 14 amino acids long. The CDR3 loop is CASSLGSSDTEAFF. CDR3 DNA sequence: TGTGCCAGCAGCTTAGGGTCCAGTGACACTGAAGCTTTCTTT.

This sequence joins TRBV5-6 and TRBJ1-1, with D unclear. The V end was cut by 7 bases, the J end by 1 base, with 11 bases between. CDR1 and CDR2 (germline): SGHDT, YYEEEE. The CDR3 runs to 13 residues. CDR3 residues: CASRYTANTEAFF. CDR3 in DNA: TGTGCCAGCCGTTACACAGCGAACACTGAAGCTTTCTTT.

The genes are TRBV7-3 and TRBJ2-5; tentatively, D is TRBD2 (6 bases). The CDR3 runs to 15 residues. V dropped 5 bases and J dropped 4 bases, with 17 bases sitting between them. The germline gives CDR1 SGHTA, CDR2 FQGTGA. The CDR3 coding sequence is TGTGCCAGCAGCCTGGCGGGGCTAGACCGAGAGACCCAGTACTTC. This translates into CASSLAGLDRETQYF.

V gene TRBV28 combines with J gene TRBJ1-4; 8 bases map to TRBD1. This CDR3 has 16 residues. Trimming took 5 bases from V and 8 from J; bases not matched to a gene: 13. The V gene's germline CDR1 is MDHEN and CDR2 SYDVKM. The CDR3 DNA is TGTGCCAGCAGTGCCCATCCAGGGGGCGTGGCGGAAAAACTGTTTTTT. Its translation is CASSAHPGGVAEKLFF.

This clone was seen once. The chain employs TRBV6-1 and TRBJ1-1, with D possibly matching TRBD1 (5 bases). V was pared by 4 bases and J by 5 bases, with 14 bases between. The CDR3 is made up of 14 amino acids. CDR1 is MNHNS and CDR2 is SASEGT in the germline V gene. The CDR3 DNA sequence: TGTGCCAGCAGTGTGGACATGGAAGGTACTGAAGCTTTCTTT. Residues: CASSVDMEGTEAFF.

V and J are TRBV7-9 and TRBJ1-2, with D unresolved. Germline-derived CDR1 and CDR2 are SEHNR and FQNEAQ (reference sequence). With 3 bases removed from V and 2 bases from J, the gap between germline ends came to 22 bases. This CDR3 is 18 amino acids long. The CDR3 sequence: CASSLADKIADRNYGYTF. CDR3 bases: TGTGCCAGCAGCTTGGCAGATAAGATAGCTGATCGCAACTATGGCTACACCTTC.

The chain carries TRBV27 and TRBJ1-1, with a weak D call TRBD1 (5 bases). Between the trimmed V and J ends, which lost 2 bases and 4 bases, there was a span of 14 bases. The CDR3 loop spans 15 amino acids. Germline lookup yields CDR1 MNHEY and CDR2 SMNVEV (reference sequence). In DNA, the CDR3 is TGTGCCAGCAGTTTAAGGAGGGGCGCGATCACTGAAGCTTTCTTT. Translating it yields CASSLRRGAITEAFF.

The chain employs TRBV29-1 and TRBJ2-7; 9 nucleotides agree with TRBD1. The CDR3 is made up of 14 amino acids. With V trimmed by 2 bases and J by 2 bases, 4 bases remained unmatched. Germline V CDR1 and CDR2: SQVTM, ANQGSEA. CDR3 in amino acids: CSVETGGETYEQYF. The CDR3 nucleotides read TGCAGCGTTGAAACAGGGGGCGAAACCTACGAGCAGTACTTC.